The rows below give T cell receptor beta chains drawn from one sample of a study of blood T cell repertoires in COVID-19. This table comes from immunoSEQ multiplex PCR, and its TCRdb copy is limited to in-frame clones, with some not included. The data show about 290,000 clones, with about 89% seen just once and 1.5% to 2% held by the top ten. The sequenced material came from PBMCs or T cells enriched from blood (not recorded which). Receptors were obtained from a woman in her thirties or forties who had recovered from COVID-19. CDR3s include the opening cysteine and the closing phenylalanine or tryptophan. A D gene is named only where the DNA matches it firmly. Rows may omit the clone size; those that give it use once, few, many or a size class.

>TRBV30|NA|TRBJ2-3|TRBD1|15
CAWSSGTGVGDTQYF
TGTGCCTGGAGCTCCGGGACAGGGGTCGGGGATACGCAGTATTTT
>TRBV7-8|NA|TRBJ2-1|TRBD2|16
CASSSQPAGPYNEQFF
TGTGCCAGCAGTTCCCAACCAGCGGGACCCTACAATGAGCAGTTCTTC
>TRBV15|NA|TRBJ1-2|NA|15
CATSRTPQGFYGYTF
TGTGCCACCAGCAGAACCCCTCAGGGATTTTATGGCTACACCTTC
>TRBV18|NA|TRBJ2-7|NA|15
CASSPRRELPYEQYF
TGTGCCAGCTCACCACGCCGGGAACTGCCTTACGAGCAGTACTTC
>TRBV5-1|once|TRBJ1-2|NA|13
CASSYAGINGYTF
TGCGCCAGCAGCTATGCAGGGATAAATGGCTACACCTTC
>TRBV10-3|NA|TRBJ2-1|TRBD1|14
CAISGTGADNEQFF
TGTGCCATCAGTGGGACAGGGGCTGACAATGAGCAGTTCTTC
>TRBV5-1|NA|TRBJ2-5|NA|15
CASSLTGTPEETQYF
TGCGCCAGCAGCTTGACTGGGACACCCGAAGAGACCCAGTACTTC
>TRBV7-5|NA|TRBJ2-3|NA|19
CARPARRGLAGGSTDTQYF
TGTGCCAGACCCGCTAGACGCGGACTAGCGGGGGGGAGCACAGATACGCAGTATTTT
>TRBV30|NA|TRBJ1-6|TRBD1|13
CACGTVFSSPLHF
TGTGCCTGCGGGACAGTCTTTTCTTCACCCCTCCACTTT
>TRBV18|NA|TRBJ2-2|TRBD1|15
CASSIGTGSNGELFF
TGTGCCAGCTCAATCGGGACAGGGAGTAACGGGGAGCTGTTTTTT
>TRBV2|NA|TRBJ1-1|NA|12
CASSVGNTEAFF
TGTGCCAGCAGTGTCGGGAACACTGAAGCTTTCTTT
>TRBV11-2|NA|TRBJ1-1|NA|13
CASSPGWNTEAFF
TGTGCCAGCAGCCCGGGGTGGAACACTGAAGCTTTCTTT
>TRBV7-9|NA|TRBJ2-3|NA|13
CASSQAELGTQYF
TGTGCCAGCAGCCAAGCAGAGCTAGGAACGCAGTATTTT
>TRBV10-3|NA|TRBJ2-5|TRBD1|15
CAISGDRNRQETQYF
TGTGCCATCAGTGGGGACAGGAACCGACAAGAGACCCAGTACTTC
>TRBV5-1|NA|TRBJ2-7|NA|13
CASSQTNSYEQYF
TGCGCCAGCAGCCAGACTAACTCCTACGAGCAGTACTTC
>TRBV7-8|NA|TRBJ2-5|NA|12
CASSPTRETQYF
TGTGCCAGCAGCCCAACCCGGGAGACCCAGTACTTC
>TRBV4-3|NA|TRBJ2-7|TRBD2|15
CASSQDAGLDYEQYF
TGCGCCAGCAGCCAAGATGCGGGACTAGACTACGAGCAGTACTTC
>TRBV5-4|NA|TRBJ2-7|TRBD2|15
CASSLRASGSYEQYF
TGTGCCAGCAGCTTAAGGGCTAGCGGATCATACGAGCAGTACTTC
>TRBV4-2|NA|TRBJ2-6|TRBD1|18
CASRQTGTGSSGANVLTF
TGTGCCAGCAGGCAAACCGGGACAGGGTCCTCTGGGGCCAACGTCCTGACTTTC
>TRBV11-3|NA|TRBJ1-1|NA|15
CASSLDSRRNTEAFF
TGTGCCAGCAGCTTAGATTCTAGAAGGAACACTGAAGCTTTCTTT
>TRBV19|NA|TRBJ1-2|TRBD1|14
CASSPDGQVYGYTF
TGTGCCAGTAGTCCCGATGGACAGGTCTATGGCTACACCTTC
>TRBV11-2|NA|TRBJ1-2|TRBD1|15
CASSLGGTGPYGYTF
TGTGCCAGCAGCTTGGGGGGGACAGGGCCCTATGGCTACACCTTC
>TRBV7-9|NA|TRBJ1-6|NA|14
CASSQGGNNSPLHF
TGTGCCAGCAGCCAGGGCGGCAATAATTCACCCCTCCACTTT
>TRBV29-1|NA|TRBJ2-1|NA|11
CSVGLYNEQFF
TGCAGCGTTGGACTCTACAATGAGCAGTTCTTC
>TRBV6-2/TRBV6-3|NA|TRBJ2-3|TRBD2|15
CASSYGTTSTDTQYF
TGTGCCAGCAGTTACGGGACTACCTCCACAGATACGCAGTATTTT
>TRBV7-9|NA|TRBJ2-2|TRBD1|15
CASSARDSFTGELFF
TGTGCCAGCAGCGCCCGGGACAGCTTCACCGGGGAGCTGTTTTTT
>TRBV2|NA|TRBJ1-2|TRBD1|15
CASSGGVGTANGYTF
TGTGCCAGCAGTGGGGGGGTTGGGACAGCAAATGGCTACACCTTC
>TRBV10-3|NA|TRBJ1-1|TRBD1|16
CAISEIGLAGGTEAFF
TGTGCCATCAGTGAGATTGGCCTGGCAGGGGGGACTGAAGCTTTCTTT
>TRBV7-2|once|TRBJ1-3|TRBD1|15
CASSLSGTGGTTIYF
TGTGCCAGCAGCTTGTCCGGGACAGGGGGGACCACCATATATTTT
>TRBV6-5|NA|TRBJ1-1|NA|10
CASGAGEAFF
TGTGCCAGCGGGGCAGGTGAAGCTTTCTTT
>TRBV14|NA|TRBJ2-7|TRBD2|15
CASSSLAGGRNEQYF
TGTGCCAGCAGCTCACTAGCGGGAGGGAGAAACGAGCAGTACTTC
>TRBV9|NA|TRBJ1-1|NA|14
CASKPGDRNTEAFF
TGTGCCAGCAAACCAGGGGATAGGAACACTGAAGCTTTCTTT
>TRBV18|once|TRBJ2-1|TRBD2|16
CASSPGTSGGNNEQFF
TGTGCCAGCTCACCAGGGACTAGCGGGGGTAACAATGAGCAGTTCTTC
>TRBV5-1|NA|TRBJ2-5|NA|14
CASSPGQPQETQYF
TGCGCCAGCAGCCCAGGACAGCCTCAAGAGACCCAGTACTTC
>TRBV27|NA|TRBJ1-1|NA|15
CASSFSVRVVTEAFF
TGTGCCAGCAGTTTCAGCGTCAGGGTTGTCACTGAAGCTTTCTTT
>TRBV7-3|NA|TRBJ2-3|NA|15
CASSLESGRTDTQYF
TGTGCCAGCAGCTTAGAAAGCGGCCGCACAGATACGCAGTATTTT
>TRBV11-2|NA|TRBJ2-1|TRBD2|15
CASHPASGSYNEQFF
TGTGCCAGCCACCCGGCTAGCGGAAGCTACAATGAGCAGTTCTTC
>TRBV7-8|NA|TRBJ2-7|TRBD2|17
CASSFPRLERGTGEQYF
TGTGCCAGCAGCTTTCCCCGTCTGGAGCGGGGGACGGGCGAGCAGTACTTC
>TRBV2|NA|TRBJ2-3|TRBD2|16
CASRTGTSGYTDTQYF
TGTGCCAGCAGAACCGGGACTAGCGGATACACAGATACGCAGTATTTT
>TRBV18|NA|TRBJ2-1|TRBD2|15
CASSPVLAGGGEQFF
TGTGCCAGCTCACCAGTACTAGCGGGAGGAGGTGAGCAGTTCTTC
>TRBV7-2|NA|TRBJ1-6|NA|14
CASSLVPDNSPLHF
TGTGCCAGCAGCTTAGTGCCGGATAATTCACCCCTCCACTTT
>TRBV30|NA|TRBJ2-1|TRBD1|15
CAWRGGSSSYNEQFF
TGTGCCTGGAGAGGGGGCTCGAGCTCCTACAATGAGCAGTTCTTC
>TRBV5-4|NA|TRBJ2-1|NA|14
CASSSPGRPNEQFF
TGTGCCAGCAGCTCCCCTGGCCGCCCCAATGAGCAGTTCTTC
>TRBV5-1|NA|TRBJ1-4|NA|14
CASSLLGADEKLFF
TGCGCCAGCAGCTTGTTGGGTGCGGATGAAAAACTGTTTTTT
>TRBV11-2|NA|TRBJ1-1|NA|15
CASSMGDSPNTEAFF
TGTGCCAGCAGCATGGGTGACAGTCCTAACACTGAAGCTTTCTTT
>TRBV7-6|NA|TRBJ2-5|NA|15
CASSRSAGQQETQYF
TGTGCCAGCAGCAGAAGCGCGGGACAGCAAGAGACCCAGTACTTC
>TRBV12-3/TRBV12-4|NA|TRBJ1-2|NA|13
CASSPTESYGYTF
TGTGCCAGCAGCCCGACAGAATCTTATGGCTACACCTTC
>TRBV19|NA|TRBJ2-7|TRBD2|15
CASSIGSGSGYEQYF
TGTGCCAGTAGTATAGGTAGCGGGAGTGGTTACGAGCAGTACTTC
>TRBV29-1|NA|TRBJ2-6|TRBD2|16
CSVPAGVLAGANVLTF
TGCAGCGTCCCAGCGGGAGTACTTGCTGGGGCCAACGTCCTGACTTTC
>TRBV30|NA|TRBJ1-4|NA|17
CAWSVEFQGSGDEKLFF
TGTGCCTGGAGTGTGGAATTTCAGGGTTCGGGGGATGAAAAACTGTTTTTT